The next 32 T cell receptor beta chains were all read from a single sample in a study of neurological immune-mediated disorders. One entry per CDR3 protein results from TCRdb running MiXCR on the 5' RACE reads. The data show about 59,000 distinct CDR3 sequences, under 4.5% seen once. The sample comprised PBMCs. These receptor sequences come from a woman aged 25 to 39 with multiple sclerosis.

The sample holds many counts of this clonotype. This chain links TRBV5-1 with TRBJ2-3, with a weak D call TRBD2 (6 bases). Germline values: CDR1 SGHRS, CDR2 YFSETQ. V was cut by 4 bases and J by 0 bases, with 12 bases left in between. The length of the CDR3 is 15 residues. CDR3 nucleotides: TGCGCCAGCAGCGAAACTAGCCGTAGCACAGATACGCAGTATTTT. It yields the protein CASSETSRSTDTQYF.

This clonotype was recorded a few times. This sequence joins TRBV2 and TRBJ2-1; 11 bases agree with TRBD2. Germline V gene sequence: CDR1 SNHLY, CDR2 FYNNEI. CDR3 length equals 17 residues. Unmatched junction bases numbered 12, after V lost 7 bases and J lost 4 bases. Here the CDR3 reads CASNELAGGLLYNEQFF. The CDR3 DNA sequence: TGTGCCAGCAATGAGCTAGCGGGGGGATTACTATACAATGAGCAGTTCTTC.

This clonotype was counted ten times or more. The chain employs TRBV6-1 and TRBJ2-1; 12 bases are a match to TRBD2. Germline V gives CDR1 MNHNS, CDR2 SASEGT. Losses at the gene ends were 7 bases for V and 7 bases for J; bases not matched to a gene: 5. The CDR3 runs to 14 residues. The CDR3 sequence: CASTGLAGVNEQFF. DNA for the CDR3: TGTGCCAGCACGGGACTAGCGGGTGTGAATGAGCAGTTCTTC.

This clonotype was detected ten times or more. The rearrangement uses TRBV6-2 or TRBV6-3 and TRBJ2-1; tentatively, D is TRBD2 (5 bases). Germline assignment: CDR1 MNHEY and CDR2 SVGEGT. Between the trimmed V and J ends, which lost 6 bases and 6 bases, there was a span of 21 bases. The CDR3 sequence is 16 residues long. CDR3 protein: CASSKWLEPRGNEQFF. The CDR3 coding sequence is TGTGCCAGCAGCAAGTGGTTGGAGCCACGGGGCAATGAGCAGTTCTTC.

Ten or more counts support this clonotype. V and J are TRBV5-1 and TRBJ2-1; no clear D gene. CDR3 length: 15 residues. V lost 0 bases, J lost 1 base, and 8 bases lay in between. Germline V CDR1 and CDR2: SGHRS, YFSETQ. The chain's CDR3 is CASSLELSSYNEQFF. The DNA of the CDR3 is TGCGCCAGCAGCTTGGAGCTCTCATCCTACAATGAGCAGTTCTTC.

This clonotype occurred many times. The rearrangement links TRBV2 to TRBJ2-7; D gene ambiguous. The CDR3 contains 12 residues. Germline V lookup: CDR1 SNHLY, CDR2 FYNNEI. V lost 6 bases to trimming and J lost 2 bases, with 8 bases between them. The CDR3 sequence is CASRGSPYEQYF. In nucleotides, the CDR3 is TGTGCCAGCAGAGGTTCACCCTACGAGCAGTACTTC.

Ten or more counts support this clonotype. The chain couples TRBV5-1 to TRBJ1-6; no firm D call. Germline V CDR1 and CDR2: SGHRS, YFSETQ. The CDR3 covers 13 residues. The V gene lost 4 bases and the J gene lost 7 bases, with 9 bases spanning the gap. The CDR3: CASSGADNSPLHF. The CDR3 region has the DNA TGCGCCAGCAGCGGAGCGGACAATTCACCCCTCCACTTT.

This clonotype showed up just a few times. One end of the junction varies from germline; a read error may be responsible. The chain is built from TRBV2 and TRBJ1-5, with D tentatively TRBD1 (5 bases). Looked up from germline, CDR1 is SNHLY and CDR2 is FYNNEI. The CDR3 totals 13 residues. CDR3 amino acids: CASSAGANQPQNF. The CDR3 DNA reads as TGTGCCAGCAGTGCTGGGGCCAATCAGCCCCAGAATTTT.

This clonotype was seen repeatedly, ten times or more. This chain uses TRBV3-1 with TRBJ1-5; D gene uncertain. The CDR3 is made up of 17 amino acids. CDR1 is LGHDT and CDR2 is YNNKEL in the germline V gene (reference sequence). V lost 4 bases to trimming and J lost 0 bases, with 16 bases between them. This CDR3 is CASSLKGVRYSNQPQHF. The CDR3 DNA reads TGTGCCAGCAGCCTCAAAGGAGTGAGATATAGCAATCAGCCCCAGCATTTT.

This clonotype was seen repeatedly, ten times or more. The rearrangement uses TRBV20-1 and TRBJ2-5; D is possibly TRBD2 (6 bases). The CDR3 runs to 15 residues. CDR1 is DFQATT and CDR2 is SNEGSKA in the germline V gene (reference sequence). V gave up 5 bases and J gave up 4 bases, with 20 bases separating them. DNA for the CDR3: TGCAGTGCTCATCGGGGGACGGATGCCTTAGAGACCCAGTACTTC. Residues: CSAHRGTDALETQYF.

Many counts were recorded for this clonotype. The chain employs TRBV20-1 and TRBJ2-3; TRBD2 aligns across 8 bases. There are 14 residues in the CDR3. The germline CDR1 and CDR2 sequences are DFQATT and SNEGSKA (reference sequence). Trimming at V came to 7 bases and at J to 3 bases, leaving 9 bases not matched to a gene. The CDR3 DNA sequence: TGCAGTGGGGGGACGGGACTAGTGACAGATACGCAGTATTTT. This encodes CSGGTGLVTDTQYF.

This clonotype was seen many times. This chain uses TRBV7-2 with TRBJ1-2; possibly TRBD1 for D (6 bases). The germline CDR1 and CDR2 sequences are SGHTA and FQGNSA. Trimming took 5 bases from V and 2 from J, leaving 15 bases between them. The CDR3 is 15 residues long. This CDR3 reads CASSNRLGTNYGYTF. The CDR3 DNA follows: TGTGCCAGCAGCAACAGGTTGGGGACAAACTATGGCTACACCTTC.

In this sample, this clonotype turned up many times. V is TRBV7-9 and J is TRBJ2-1, with unresolved D. Trimming took off 1 base at V and 8 bases at J, with 0 bases between the two ends. Looked up from germline, CDR1 is SEHNR and CDR2 is FQNEAQ (reference sequence). The CDR3 spans 10 residues. CDR3 loop: CASSLDEQFF. CDR3 nucleotides: TGTGCCAGCAGCTTAGATGAGCAGTTCTTC.

This clonotype came up a few times. One end of the junction fails to match germline, which may point to a read error. This CDR3 is CSASLRNQPQNF. CDR3 bases: TGCAGTGCTAGTCTAAGGAATCAGCCCCAGAATTTT. V is TRBV20-1 and J is TRBJ1-5; D not certain. The CDR3 extends over 12 amino acids. Germline-derived CDR1 and CDR2 are DFQATT and SNEGSKA (reference sequence).

This clonotype was found many times. This chain links TRBV5-1 with TRBJ2-1; 7 bases are shared with TRBD2. CDR1 and CDR2 (germline): SGHRS, YFSETQ. The CDR3 consists of 14 residues. The trim removed 0 bases at V and 6 bases at J, leaving 3 bases unmatched. The CDR3 sequence: CASSLGLATNEQFF. CDR3 nucleotide sequence: TGCGCCAGCAGCTTGGGACTAGCAACCAATGAGCAGTTCTTC.

This clonotype occurred many times. This chain joins TRBV5-1 and TRBJ2-7, with TRBD2 as a possible D gene (6 bases). The V gene lost 4 bases and the J gene lost 6 bases, with 17 bases spanning the gap. The CDR3 has 14 amino acids. Germline loops: CDR1 SGHRS, CDR2 YFSETQ. The CDR3 loop reads CASSPDGTLGEQYF. CDR3 DNA sequence: TGCGCCAGCAGCCCGGATGGGACTCTGGGCGAGCAGTACTTC. The full variable domain, completed using reference TRBV5-1 and TRBJ2-7, is KAGVTQTPRYLIKTRGQQVTLSCSPISGHRSVSWYQQTPGQGLQFLFEYFSETQRNKGNFPGRFSGRQFSNSRSEMNVSTLELGDSALYLCASSPDGTLGEQYFGPGTRLTVT.

The V call is TRBV9, the J call TRBJ2-1; TRBD2 matches at 8 bases. This CDR3 is 16 amino acids long. Unmatched junction bases numbered 5, after V lost 0 bases and J lost 3 bases. CDR1 and CDR2 (germline): SGDLS, YYNGEE. The chain's CDR3 is CASSVGSGSLYNEQFF. CDR3 bases: TGTGCCAGCAGCGTAGGCAGCGGGAGTCTCTACAATGAGCAGTTCTTC.

This clonotype was observed at least ten times. J is TRBJ2-4 and V is TRBV20-1; possibly TRBD1 or TRBD2 for D (7 bases each). CDR3 length: 16 amino acids. Trimming removed 5 bases from V and 7 bases from J, with 24 bases in between. CDR1 is DFQATT and CDR2 is SNEGSKA in the germline V gene (reference sequence). CDR3 region: CSAPSQGEGPGNIQYF. The CDR3 coding sequence is TGCAGTGCTCCCTCTCAGGGGGAGGGCCCGGGGAACATTCAGTACTTC.

The sample holds many counts of this clonotype. V usage is TRBV20-1 and J usage is TRBJ2-7; TRBD1 is a possible D gene (7 bases). Germline V gene lookup returns CDR1 DFQATT and CDR2 SNEGSKA (reference sequence). V was shortened by 1 base and J by 4 bases, with 11 bases between the two germline ends. The CDR3 consists of 13 residues. The CDR3 region has the DNA TGCAGTGCTAGAGGACAGGGAGGTTACGAGCAGTACTTC. This codes for CSARGQGGYEQYF.

This clonotype was found many times. The CDR3 ends on some other residue instead of the conserved phenylalanine or tryptophan, so this is likely a read error. It is unclear where the CDR3 begins or ends on the DNA, so no DNA is shown, and the CDR3 is as TCRdb lists it. The chain links TRBV5-1 to TRBJ2-7; the D call TRBD1 from the table was never checked on the DNA. Germline lookup yields CDR1 SGHRS and CDR2 YFSETQ. The CDR3 comprises 13 residues, both ends counted. This CDR3 reads CARNRGRGSFIIC.

The sample holds many counts of this clonotype. The gene calls are TRBV24-1 and TRBJ1-2; the D is unclear. V shed 6 bases and J shed 6 bases, with 19 bases lying between them. The CDR3 covers 15 residues. Looked up from germline, CDR1 is KGHDR and CDR2 is SFDVKD. DNA for the CDR3: TGTGCCACCAGTCAGCAGGTTCGATATCAGGATGGCTACACCTTC. Translated: CATSQQVRYQDGYTF.

This clonotype has ten or more counts. The V gene is TRBV3-1, the J gene TRBJ1-1; 8 nucleotides align to TRBD1. The CDR3 runs to 13 residues. V gave up 8 bases and J gave up 0 bases; unmatched junction bases: 2. Germline loops: CDR1 LGHDT, CDR2 YNNKEL (reference sequence). The CDR3 DNA is TGTGCCAGCTCGGACAGGGTGAACACTGAAGCTTTCTTT. The encoded protein is CASSDRVNTEAFF.

In this sample, this clonotype turned up many times. The chain combines TRBV7-2 with TRBJ2-2; the D is unclear. The V end lost 0 bases, the J end lost 6 bases, and 8 bases lay between the germline ends. CDR3 length: 14 residues. Per germline, CDR1 SGHTA and CDR2 FQGNSA. The CDR3 reads CASSLARLAGELFF. In nucleotides, the CDR3 is TGTGCCAGCAGCTTAGCGCGGCTAGCCGGGGAGCTGTTTTTT.

This clonotype has at least ten counts. J is TRBJ2-7 and V is TRBV9; 9 nucleotides agree with TRBD1. V trimming: 4 bases; J trimming: 2 bases; junction bases outside the gene matches: 7. The CDR3 extends over 15 amino acids. From germline, CDR1 is SGDLS and CDR2 YYNGEE. For the CDR3, the DNA is TGTGCCAGCAGCCTGGGAGGACAGGGGACCTACGAGCAGTACTTC. Protein sequence: CASSLGGQGTYEQYF.

This clonotype was seen ten or more times. The V gene is TRBV20-1, the J gene TRBJ1-5; possible D gene TRBD1, 6 bases. Germline lookup yields CDR1 DFQATT and CDR2 SNEGSKA (reference sequence). The CDR3 is made up of 13 amino acids. The V gene lost 3 bases and the J gene lost 4 bases, with 10 bases spanning the gap. The CDR3 reads CSARSGANQPQHF. DNA for the CDR3: TGCAGTGCTAGGTCGGGGGCGAATCAGCCCCAGCATTTT.

The sample holds many counts of this clonotype. J is TRBJ2-7 and V is TRBV28; D is unclear. The CDR3 length is 11 residues. Trimming cost V 7 bases and J 2 bases, with 6 bases left between them. Per the germline V gene, CDR1 is MDHEN and CDR2 is SYDVKM. CDR3 sequence reads: CASTATYEQYF. The DNA of the CDR3 is TGTGCCAGCACCGCAACCTACGAGCAGTACTTC.

This clonotype was recorded at least ten times. The V gene is TRBV27, the J gene TRBJ2-6; 7 nucleotides align to TRBD2. In germline, CDR1 is MNHEY, CDR2 SMNVEV (reference sequence). V lost 5 bases, J lost 4 bases, and 14 bases stayed unmatched. The CDR3 consists of 18 residues. The CDR3 here is CASSRAGSSGSGANVLTF. The CDR3 DNA sequence: TGTGCCAGCAGTCGAGCGGGATCCTCGGGCTCCGGGGCCAACGTCCTGACTTTC.

This rearrangement joins TRBV5-6 to TRBJ2-1, with D possibly being TRBD2 (5 bases). CDR3 length: 17 amino acids. Trimming pared 0 bases from V and 4 bases from J, leaving 17 bases between. Per the germline V gene, CDR1 is SGHDT and CDR2 is YYEEEE. In nucleotides, the CDR3 is TGTGCCAGCAGCTTGGCGATGGGGAAACGAGGGTACAATGAGCAGTTCTTC. Its translation is CASSLAMGKRGYNEQFF.

There are many counts of this clonotype. The chain combines TRBV20-1 with TRBJ1-5; D unclear. The CDR3 has 12 amino acids. V lost 6 bases, J lost 9 bases, and 15 bases lay in between. Germline values: CDR1 DFQATT, CDR2 SNEGSKA (reference sequence). In DNA form, the CDR3 reads TGCAGTGCCCCGGTGCCCGGTGGGCCCCAGCATTTT. As protein: CSAPVPGGPQHF.

This clonotype appeared many times. V gene TRBV29-1 combines with J gene TRBJ2-1; TRBD1 is a possible D gene (5 bases). The germline gives CDR1 SQVTM, CDR2 ANQGSEA. With 3 bases removed from V and 2 bases from J, the gap between germline ends came to 14 bases. The CDR3 has 15 residues. DNA for the CDR3: TGCAGCGTTGATTCCTCGGACATCACCTACAATGAGCAGTTCTTC. Amino acid sequence: CSVDSSDITYNEQFF.

A remark on this clonotype: Possible read error: a much larger clone is one base away. The CDR3 end shows no conserved phenylalanine or tryptophan, and so a read error is likely. V gene TRBV4-1 combines with J gene TRBJ1-4; a possible D gene is TRBD1 (5 bases). Germline assignment: CDR1 MGHRA and CDR2 YSYEKL. This CDR3 is 16 amino acids long. The V gene lost 4 bases and the J gene lost 8 bases, with 20 bases spanning the gap. CDR3 nucleotide sequence: TGCGCCAGCAGCCGTATACAAGGGACCCTAAGGGAAAAACTGTTTTAT. It encodes CASSRIQGTLREKLFY.

This clonotype has a count of ten or more. The V gene is TRBV28, the J gene TRBJ2-5, with TRBD2 as a possible D gene (6 bases). This CDR3 is built from 10 residues. V shed 9 bases and J shed 4 bases, with 6 bases lying between them. Germline CDR1 reads MDHEN; CDR2 reads SYDVKM. The CDR3 is CARGGETQYF. The CDR3 DNA reads TGTGCCAGGGGGGGAGAGACCCAGTACTTC.